One sample yielded the 25 T cell receptor beta chains listed below, sequenced in a study of post-analysis software for immune sequencing data. Unique molecular identifiers tagged the TCR beta cDNA libraries. MiXCR, run by TCRdb on the PCR reads, gives a single entry per CDR3 protein. The sample has about 760,000 distinct CDR3 sequences, 25% to 30% seen once. No antigen has been assigned to these receptors. Points from the study as a whole: With TRBV5-6, TRBV5-1 and TRBV20-1 included, 5 or 6 TRBV segments were more frequent in patients than in controls.

The sample was blood. The origin of the receptors is a girl between 5 and 17 years old with multiple sclerosis.

This clonotype showed up just a few times. The rearrangement uses TRBV7-9 and TRBJ2-1, with a weak D call TRBD1 (6 bases). This CDR3 spans 14 amino acids. Germline loops: CDR1 SEHNR, CDR2 FQNEAQ (reference sequence). V gave up 5 bases and J gave up 6 bases, with 14 bases separating them. The CDR3 spells CASSHVSRGNEQFF. The CDR3 DNA reads TGTGCCAGCAGCCATGTCTCCAGGGGCAATGAGCAGTTCTTC.

The V gene is TRBV21-1, the J gene TRBJ2-5. TRBV21-1 is given as a pseudogene. The CDR3 is 12 amino acids. The CDR3 nucleotides read TGTGCCAGCAACATATTGGTAGAGACCCAGTACTTC. Residues: CASNILVETQYF.

The chain is built from TRBV12-3 or TRBV12-4 and TRBJ2-2; 7 positions match TRBD2. The V and J ends lost 5 bases and 3 bases, in that order; junction bases with no gene match: 6. The CDR3 runs to 15 residues. The DNA for the CDR3 is TGTGCCAGCAGTCGATCGGGGGGTTACACCGGGGAGCTGTTTTTT. Residues: CASSRSGGYTGELFF.

This clonotype was seen more than once but under ten times. V gene TRBV9 combines with J gene TRBJ2-5, with 9 bases matching TRBD1. The CDR3 covers 15 residues. Trimming took 4 bases from V and 4 from J; bases not matched to a gene: 8. Germline V gene data show CDR1 as SGDLS and CDR2 as YYNGEE. CDR3 sequence (DNA): TGTGCCAGCAGCATCCGGGACAGGGAAGCAGAGACCCAGTACTTC. Amino acids: CASSIRDREAETQYF.

This clonotype was detected many times. The chain joins TRBV5-1 to TRBJ1-2, with D uncertain. The germline V gene encodes CDR1 SGHRS and CDR2 YFSETQ. Trimming shortened V by 0 bases and J by 4 bases, and 10 bases separated the two germline ends. The CDR3 runs 14 residues. CDR3 region: CASSLDRRSYGYTF. The CDR3 DNA reads as TGCGCCAGCAGCTTGGATCGACGGTCCTATGGCTACACCTTC.

This clonotype has just a few counts. The chain carries TRBV6-1 and TRBJ2-5, with TRBD2 matching over 12 bases. Trimming cost V 7 bases and J 4 bases; bases outside gene matches: 19. The CDR3 runs 19 residues. Germline CDR1 MNHNS, CDR2 SASEGT. Written as DNA, the CDR3 is TGTGCCAGCACTAAAAGGGTGGCTAGCGGGAGGGCTAGCGTAGAGACCCAGTACTTC. The encoded protein is CASTKRVASGRASVETQYF.

V usage is TRBV9 and J usage is TRBJ2-1; TRBD2 matches at 8 bases. The length of the CDR3 is 15 residues. Trimming at V came to 0 bases and at J to 5 bases, leaving 4 bases not matched to a gene. Germline V CDR1 and CDR2: SGDLS, YYNGEE. CDR3 DNA: TGTGCCAGCAGCGTAGCGGGAGGGATGAACAATGAGCAGTTCTTC. Translated, it gives CASSVAGGMNNEQFF.

This clonotype has a single count. This chain uses TRBV11-2 with TRBJ2-1; D is ambiguous. Germline lookup yields CDR1 SGHAT and CDR2 FQNNGV. This CDR3 region has 15 residues. Trimming stripped 5 bases from V and 8 bases from J, with 19 bases between. The CDR3 DNA reads as TGTGCCAGCAGCCGCAACGGACGAGAGTCCGATGAGCAGTTCTTC. This translates into CASSRNGRESDEQFF.

The V gene is TRBV20-1, the J gene TRBJ2-7; D call uncertain. CDR3 length equals 11 residues. V was pared by 4 bases and J by 7 bases, with 11 bases between. Germline CDR1 and CDR2: DFQATT and SNEGSKA (reference sequence). The CDR3 loop is CSAIGYNEQYF. The CDR3 DNA sequence: TGCAGTGCTATCGGTTACAATGAGCAGTACTTC.

The gene calls are TRBV28 and TRBJ2-3; D gene unclear. The ends were cut back, 7 bases at V and 4 bases at J, with 12 bases in the middle. The CDR3 is 13 amino acids. Looked up from germline, CDR1 is MDHEN and CDR2 is SYDVKM. Written as DNA, the CDR3 is TGTGCCAGCAATAAGGATGGGGCAGATACGCAGTATTTT. Translating gives CASNKDGADTQYF.

This clonotype was detected a few times. The V and J genes are TRBV5-1 and TRBJ1-6, with a weak D call TRBD1 (5 bases). CDR1 is SGHRS, CDR2 YFSETQ, per germline. The CDR3 sequence is 18 residues long. Trimming took 4 bases from V and 0 from J, leaving 17 bases between them. The CDR3 bases are TGCGCCAGCAGCCCAGGGTTGGCTCCAAGCTCCTATAATTCACCCCTCCACTTT. Its translation is CASSPGLAPSSYNSPLHF.

This clonotype came up many times. This sequence joins TRBV28 and TRBJ2-7; 9 bases agree with TRBD2. This CDR3 is built from 16 residues. The V segment lost 6 bases and the J segment 2 bases; nucleotides outside the gene matches: 11. Germline V gene lookup returns CDR1 MDHEN and CDR2 SYDVKM. Here the CDR3 reads CASSPLRTSATYEQYF. CDR3 nucleotides: TGTGCCAGCAGCCCGCTCCGGACTAGCGCGACCTACGAGCAGTACTTC.

The chain uses TRBV28 and TRBJ2-1; no definite D call. Germline lookup yields CDR1 MDHEN and CDR2 SYDVKM. The V gene lost 7 bases and the J gene lost 2 bases, with 12 bases spanning the gap. CDR3 length: 14 amino acids. CDR3 DNA: TGTGCCAGCACCCCAAGGACGACCTACAATGAGCAGTTCTTC. It specifies CASTPRTTYNEQFF.

The rearrangement links TRBV20-1 to TRBJ2-7; TRBD2 matches at 12 bases. The CDR3 totals 14 residues. The trim removed 3 bases at V and 6 bases at J, leaving 6 bases unmatched. The germline CDR1 and CDR2 sequences are DFQATT and SNEGSKA (reference sequence). CDR3 coding DNA: TGCAGTGCTAGGGGACTAGCGGGTATTCGCGAGCAGTACTTC. This translates into CSARGLAGIREQYF.

The chain links TRBV7-2 to TRBJ2-3; TRBD2 aligns across 9 bases. Germline V lookup: CDR1 SGHTA, CDR2 FQGNSA. The CDR3 covers 15 residues. The V segment lost 2 bases and the J segment 6 bases; nucleotides outside the gene matches: 6. CDR3 sequence: CASSLTAGGVDTQYF. CDR3 DNA sequence: TGTGCCAGCAGCTTAACCGCGGGAGGGGTGGATACGCAGTATTTT.

There are a few counts of this clonotype. The chain employs TRBV6-6 and TRBJ2-5; a weak D match, TRBD2 (5 bases). V lost 6 bases to trimming and J lost 2 bases, with 19 bases between them. Per the germline V gene, CDR1 is MNHNY and CDR2 is SVGAGI (reference sequence). This CDR3 contains 16 residues. CDR3 coding DNA: TGTGCCAGCAGCCACCTCGGACGGGGAGCACAAGAGACCCAGTACTTC. Amino acids: CASSHLGRGAQETQYF.

This clonotype was seen a few times. The gene calls are TRBV5-1 and TRBJ2-5, with D tentatively TRBD1 (6 bases). V dropped 3 bases and J dropped 3 bases, with 12 bases sitting between them. CDR3 length: 14 residues. The germline V gene has CDR1 SGHRS and CDR2 YFSETQ. CDR3 nucleotide sequence: TGCGCCAGCAGCTGGAGCCCAGGGGAAGAGACCCAGTACTTC. The encoded protein is CASSWSPGEETQYF. Drawing the rest from reference TRBV5-1 and TRBJ2-5, the complete variable domain is KAGVTQTPRYLIKTRGQQVTLSCSPISGHRSVSWYQQTPGQGLQFLFEYFSETQRNKGNFPGRFSGRQFSNSRSEMNVSTLELGDSALYLCASSWSPGEETQYFGPGTRLLVL.

In its sample, this clonotype was seen a few times. J is TRBJ2-2 and V is TRBV20-1; tentatively, D is TRBD1 (5 bases). Trimming removed 1 base at V and 2 bases at J, with 14 bases between. This CDR3 has 16 residues. CDR1 DFQATT and CDR2 SNEGSKA come from the germline V gene (reference sequence). The CDR3 sequence is CSARGNTGRNTGELFF. In DNA, the CDR3 is TGCAGTGCTAGAGGGAATACAGGTCGAAACACCGGGGAGCTGTTTTTT.

This clonotype was counted only a few times. The chain links TRBV11-3 to TRBJ2-7, with D perhaps matching TRBD1 (5 bases). The CDR3 has 12 residues. With 3 bases removed from V and 5 bases from J, the gap between germline ends came to 8 bases. Germline values: CDR1 SGHNT, CDR2 YENEEA. The CDR3 is CASSFQGNEQYF. In nucleotides, the CDR3 is TGTGCCAGCAGCTTCCAGGGAAACGAGCAGTACTTC.

The V gene is TRBV29-1, the J gene TRBJ1-1; D is uncertain. V lost 6 bases to trimming and J lost 2 bases, with 10 bases between them. The CDR3 loop spans 12 amino acids. The germline V gene has CDR1 SQVTM and CDR2 ANQGSEA. The CDR3 here is CSVKQPNTEAFF. The CDR3 DNA sequence: TGCAGCGTCAAACAGCCAAACACTGAAGCTTTCTTT.

The gene calls are TRBV20-1 and TRBJ1-5; 8 bases fit TRBD1. Per germline, CDR1 DFQATT and CDR2 SNEGSKA (reference sequence). The CDR3 covers 16 residues. V lost 3 bases and J lost 0; bases outside the gene matches: 7. CDR3 bases: TGCAGTGCTAGGACCCAGGGGGCTCCTAGCAATCAGCCCCAGCATTTT. Amino acid sequence: CSARTQGAPSNQPQHF.

The genes are TRBV5-1 and TRBJ2-1, with 7 bases that match TRBD2. CDR1 is SGHRS and CDR2 is YFSETQ in the germline V gene. Trimming cost V 4 bases and J 9 bases; bases outside gene matches: 4. This CDR3 contains 12 residues. The CDR3 here is CASSPGLVEQFF. In DNA form, the CDR3 reads TGCGCCAGCAGCCCAGGACTAGTTGAGCAGTTCTTC.

The rearrangement uses TRBV29-1 and TRBJ1-6; TRBD1 is a possible D gene (5 bases). The CDR3 has 15 residues. V lost 7 bases to trimming and J lost 5 bases, with 18 bases between them. Germline V gives CDR1 SQVTM, CDR2 ANQGSEA. The CDR3: CSALISGSDNSPLHF. The CDR3 DNA sequence: TGCAGCGCCCTGATCTCAGGGAGTGATAATTCACCCCTCCACTTT.

This clonotype was observed many times. The gene calls are TRBV29-1 and TRBJ2-1; 9 bases agree with TRBD2. V was pared by 6 bases and J by 0 bases, with 3 bases of the junction left unmatched. CDR1 and CDR2 (germline): SQVTM, ANQGSEA. The CDR3 sequence is 14 residues long. The CDR3 DNA sequence: TGCAGCGTCCGAGCGGGGGGCTCCTACAATGAGCAGTTCTTC. Residues: CSVRAGGSYNEQFF.

Here the CDR3 reads CATSRDPSKQQFF. The DNA of the CDR3 is TGTGCCACCAGCAGAGATCCCTCCAAGCAGCAGTTCTTC. The rearrangement links TRBV15 to TRBJ2-1; D gene unclear. Trimming removed 0 bases from V and 11 bases from J, with 11 bases in between. Looked up from germline, CDR1 is LNHNV and CDR2 is YYDKDF (reference sequence). The CDR3 spans 13 residues.